The 25 T cell receptor beta chains listed next were all sequenced from one sample in a study of T cell responses to AZD1222 COVID-19 vaccine (dated by TCRdb to the early 2020s). The method was the immunoSEQ multiplex PCR assay. Entries here come from immuneACCESS through TCRdb and include only in-frame sequences with V and J called. Some clones fail to appear in such tables; in the studies checked, an unresolved V gene covers under half of the shortfall, and the cause of the remainder is unknown. The sample contains some 120,000 clones, roughly 88% of them found a single time. The leading ten clones occupy around 27% of the sample. In the paper's terms, the time point label means: about 28 days (+/-7) after the second vaccine dose. Here the sequenced sample was peripheral blood, taken 28 days after the second AZD1222 dose. Source of these receptors: an adult who received the AZD1222 COVID-19 vaccine.

The chain recombines TRBV27 with TRBJ1-5; D might be TRBD1 (6 bases). Trimming pared 5 bases from V and 7 bases from J, leaving 12 bases between. Germline lookup yields CDR1 MNHEY and CDR2 SMNVEV (reference sequence). The CDR3 is made up of 13 amino acids. DNA of the CDR3: TGTGCCAGCAGTCCCACAGGGCGGCAGCCCCAGCATTTT. This translates into CASSPTGRQPQHF.

The chain is built from TRBV29-1 and TRBJ2-1, with D possibly being TRBD1 (6 bases). Germline lookup yields CDR1 SQVTM and CDR2 ANQGSEA. V lost 6 bases to trimming and J lost 4 bases, with 19 bases between them. This CDR3 has 15 amino acids. This CDR3 is CSVAGAPGIYNEQFF. The CDR3 DNA reads TGCAGCGTAGCAGGGGCTCCCGGGATATACAATGAGCAGTTCTTC.

V is TRBV6-6 and J is TRBJ1-2, with D possibly TRBD1 on 6 matching bases. CDR1 is MNHNY, CDR2 SVGAGI, per germline (reference sequence). V was trimmed by 5 bases and J by 4 bases, leaving 23 bases between them. The CDR3 covers 17 residues. CDR3 in DNA: TGTGCCAGCAGTCGATCCGGGACAAGCCTGTCCCCCTATGGCTACACCTTC. This codes for CASSRSGTSLSPYGYTF.

This rearrangement joins TRBV4-2 to TRBJ1-2; 7 positions agree with TRBD1. Trimming cost V 0 bases and J 0 bases; bases outside gene matches: 4. This CDR3 spans 16 amino acids. Germline CDR1 and CDR2: LGHNA and YNFKEQ. CDR3 bases: TGTGCCAGCAGCCAAGATATGGGACAGACTAACTATGGCTACACCTTC. Encoded protein: CASSQDMGQTNYGYTF.

The rearrangement uses TRBV5-1 and TRBJ2-7; TRBD2 matches at 8 bases. Germline V gene data show CDR1 as SGHRS and CDR2 as YFSETQ. The CDR3 length is 16 residues. V trimming: 1 base; J trimming: 3 bases; junction bases outside the gene matches: 9. CDR3 DNA: TGCGCCAGCAGCTTGACTAGCGGTCTCGGATTCTACGAGCAGTACTTC. Translated, it gives CASSLTSGLGFYEQYF.

The chain uses TRBV30 and TRBJ1-5; D uncertain. There are 13 residues in the CDR3. V lost 0 bases and J lost 0, with 3 bases in between. In germline, CDR1 is GTSNPN, CDR2 SVGIG (reference sequence). As DNA, the CDR3 is TGTGCCTGGAGTGTATCTAGCAATCAGCCCCAGCATTTT. Translation: CAWSVSSNQPQHF.

This clone was seen only once. The rearrangement uses TRBV7-2 and TRBJ1-5, with D possibly being TRBD1 (6 bases). Per germline, CDR1 SGHTA and CDR2 FQGNSA. The CDR3 contains 14 residues. V gave up 0 bases and J gave up 7 bases, with 10 bases separating them. The CDR3 sequence: CASSLADRSQPQHF. CDR3 bases: TGTGCCAGCAGCTTAGCCGACAGGAGCCAGCCCCAGCATTTT.

The V call is TRBV27, the J call TRBJ2-7; 9 bases map to TRBD1. With 6 bases clipped from V and 7 bases from J, the junction kept 19 bases outside the gene matches. The CDR3 loop spans 17 amino acids. The germline gives CDR1 MNHEY, CDR2 SMNVEV (reference sequence). This CDR3 reads CASSFGQGSFDGREQYF. For the CDR3, the DNA is TGTGCCAGCAGCTTCGGACAGGGGAGCTTCGATGGTAGGGAGCAGTACTTC.

V gene TRBV29-1 combines with J gene TRBJ2-5; no clear D gene. The CDR3 is 11 amino acids. Trimming took 1 base from V and 3 from J, leaving 3 bases between them. CDR1 and CDR2 (germline): SQVTM, ANQGSEA. The CDR3, as DNA: TGCAGCGTTGAAGGGGAAGAGACCCAGTACTTC. This translates into CSVEGEETQYF.

The gene calls are TRBV6-6 and TRBJ2-5, with a tentative D call TRBD1 (5 bases). The ends were cut back, 8 bases at V and 0 bases at J, with 10 bases in the middle. The germline gives CDR1 MNHNY, CDR2 SVGAGI (reference sequence). The length of the CDR3 is 13 residues. This CDR3 reads CASARQYQETQYF. The CDR3 region has the DNA TGTGCCAGCGCAAGACAGTACCAAGAGACCCAGTACTTC.

This sequence joins TRBV7-8 and TRBJ1-5; 7 bases agree with TRBD1. Germline assignment: CDR1 SGHVS and CDR2 FQNEAQ. The CDR3 extends over 18 amino acids. J gave up 3 bases and V 0 bases, and 11 bases lay outside the gene matches. CDR3 in amino acids: CASSLAGRGISINQPQHF. The CDR3, as DNA: TGTGCCAGCAGCTTAGCAGGCAGGGGGATAAGCATCAATCAGCCCCAGCATTTT. Based on the CDR3 plus reference TRBV7-8 and TRBJ1-5, the full variable domain is GAGVSQSPRYKVAKRGQDVALRCDPISGHVSLFWYQQALGQGPEFLTYFQNEAQLDKSGLPSDRFFAERPEGSVSTLKIQRTQQEDSAVYLCASSLAGRGISINQPQHFGDGTRLSIL.

The chain employs TRBV6-5 and TRBJ1-2; possibly TRBD1 for D (6 bases). The CDR3 sequence is 14 residues long. CDR1 and CDR2 (germline): MNHEY, SVGAGI. The V end was cut by 8 bases, the J end by 3 bases, with 16 bases between. The CDR3 nucleotides read TGTGCCAGCTGGGCAGGGGATAGGGACTATGGCTACACCTTC. Amino acids: CASWAGDRDYGYTF.

The chain recombines TRBV9 with TRBJ1-4; 9 bases are a match to TRBD1. Losses at the gene ends were 3 bases for V and 6 bases for J; bases not matched to a gene: 3. Germline CDR1 is SGDLS and CDR2 is YYNGEE. The CDR3 is 14 residues long. CDR3 DNA: TGTGCCAGCAGCGCGGACAGGGGATATGAAAAACTGTTTTTT. It specifies CASSADRGYEKLFF.

The V call is TRBV7-9, the J call TRBJ1-2; TRBD1 matches at 7 bases. V gave up 6 bases and J gave up 6 bases; unmatched junction bases: 7. Germline-derived CDR1 and CDR2 are SEHNR and FQNEAQ (reference sequence). The CDR3 covers 13 residues. CDR3 region: CASSYRGMDGYTF. The CDR3 nucleotides read TGTGCCAGCAGTTACAGGGGCATGGATGGCTACACCTTC.

A single count supports this clone. The chain employs TRBV7-9 and TRBJ1-2, with D hard to call. Trimming took off 5 bases at V and 6 bases at J, with 13 bases between the two ends. Looked up from germline, CDR1 is SEHNR and CDR2 is FQNEAQ (reference sequence). CDR3 length: 13 residues. CDR3 region: CASSPDWSHGYTF. The CDR3 DNA reads as TGTGCCAGCAGCCCGGACTGGTCCCATGGCTACACCTTC. Combining the CDR3 with reference TRBV7-9 and TRBJ1-2 gives the whole variable domain DTGVSQNPRHKITKRGQNVTFRCDPISEHNRLYWYRQTLGQGPEFLTYFQNEAQLEKSRLLSDRFSAERPKGSFSTLEIQRTEQGDSAMYLCASSPDWSHGYTFGSGTRLTVV.

The V gene is TRBV30, the J gene TRBJ2-2; no definite D call. This CDR3 comprises 11 residues. Between the trimmed V and J ends, which lost 0 bases and 4 bases, there was a span of 0 bases. Per germline, CDR1 GTSNPN and CDR2 SVGIG (reference sequence). The DNA of the CDR3 is TGTGCCTGGAGTGTCACCGGGGAGCTGTTTTTT. The encoded protein is CAWSVTGELFF.

The V and J genes are TRBV5-1 and TRBJ2-2; 7 bases align to TRBD1. The CDR3 has 17 residues. CDR1 and CDR2 from the germline V gene are SGHRS and YFSETQ. With V trimmed by 3 bases and J by 3 bases, 11 bases remained unmatched. CDR3 in amino acids: CASSWGQPRPYTGELFF. DNA for the CDR3: TGCGCCAGCAGCTGGGGACAGCCCCGCCCCTACACCGGGGAGCTGTTTTTT.

The chain employs TRBV3-1 (or the pseudogene TRBV3-2) and TRBJ1-5, with D tentatively TRBD1 (5 bases). This CDR3 comprises 14 residues. Germline CDR1 is LGHDT and CDR2 is YNNKEL (reference sequence). Trimming took 4 bases from V and 7 from J, leaving 14 bases between them. CDR3 in amino acids: CASSPGGGNQPQHF. The CDR3 DNA is TGTGCCAGCAGCCCCGGGGGGGGGAACCAGCCCCAGCATTTT.

In nucleotides, the CDR3 is TGTGCCAGCAGCTTAGTTTCGGGTACGGGCAATCAGCCCCAGCATTTT. Translated: CASSLVSGTGNQPQHF. This chain joins TRBV7-2 and TRBJ1-5; D remains unclear. The germline CDR1 and CDR2 sequences are SGHTA and FQGNSA. V was cut by 1 base and J by 2 bases, with 12 bases left in between. The CDR3 is 16 amino acids.

The chain employs TRBV7-2 and TRBJ1-4; D not resolved. The CDR3 is made up of 15 amino acids. The germline gives CDR1 SGHTA, CDR2 FQGNSA. With 5 bases removed from V and 4 bases from J, the gap between germline ends came to 14 bases. This CDR3 reads CASSPGRSRNEKLFF. The DNA for the CDR3 is TGTGCCAGCAGCCCCGGGAGGTCCCGTAATGAAAAACTGTTTTTT.

This clone appeared a few times. This chain joins TRBV19 and TRBJ2-7; D might be TRBD2 (5 bases). Looked up from germline, CDR1 is LNHDA and CDR2 is SQIVND (reference sequence). This CDR3 region has 12 residues. V was clipped by 2 bases and J by 5 bases, with 7 bases between them. The CDR3 DNA reads TGTGCCAGTAGTATATCGGGGAACGAGCAGTACTTC. Protein product: CASSISGNEQYF.

To note about this clone: The junction shows a germline mismatch at one end, possibly a read error. The V call is TRBV7-2, the J call TRBJ1-1; TRBD1 agrees at 10 bases. Germline lookup yields CDR1 SGHTA and CDR2 FQGNSA. The CDR3 spans 15 residues. The CDR3 bases are TGTGCCAGCAGATTAGACAGGGGGCGACAAACTGAAGCTTTCTTT. Translated: CASRLDRGRQTEAFF.

This chain joins TRBV28 and TRBJ1-4; tentative D call: TRBD1 (5 bases). Trimming shortened V by 5 bases and J by 4 bases, and 11 bases separated the two germline ends. This CDR3 has 14 amino acids. Germline CDR1 is MDHEN and CDR2 is SYDVKM. The CDR3 loop reads CASSQGRINEKLFF. The CDR3, as DNA: TGTGCCAGCAGTCAGGGACGGATTAATGAAAAACTGTTTTTT.

The chain joins TRBV28 to TRBJ2-5; 12 nucleotides match TRBD2. Germline assignment: CDR1 MDHEN and CDR2 SYDVKM. V was pared by 3 bases and J by 5 bases, with 7 bases of the junction left unmatched. The CDR3 runs 16 residues. For the CDR3, the DNA is TGTGCCAGCAGTTTTGTACTAGCGGGGGGCAGGGAGACCCAGTACTTC. Protein sequence: CASSFVLAGGRETQYF. The variable domain in full, with the rest retrieved from reference TRBV28 and TRBJ2-5, is DVKVTQSSRYLVKRTGEKVFLECVQDMDHENMFWYRQDPGLGLRLIYFSYDVKMKEKGDIPEGYSVSREKKERFSLILESASTNQTSMYLCASSFVLAGGRETQYFGPGTRLLVL.

The gene calls are TRBV19 and TRBJ1-5; the D is unclear. The germline V and J ends were trimmed by 5 bases and 6 bases, with 11 bases remaining between them. The length of the CDR3 is 13 residues. Germline CDR1 is LNHDA and CDR2 is SQIVND (reference sequence). The CDR3, as DNA: TGTGCCAGTAGTCCCTGGGCCAGTCAGCCCCAGCATTTT. Translating it yields CASSPWASQPQHF. The variable domain in full, completed from reference TRBV19 and TRBJ1-5, reads DGGITQSPKYLFRKEGQNVTLSCEQNLNHDAMYWYRQDPGQGLRLIYYSQIVNDFQKGDIAEGYSVSREKKESFPLTVTSAQKNPTAFYLCASSPWASQPQHFGDGTRLSIL.